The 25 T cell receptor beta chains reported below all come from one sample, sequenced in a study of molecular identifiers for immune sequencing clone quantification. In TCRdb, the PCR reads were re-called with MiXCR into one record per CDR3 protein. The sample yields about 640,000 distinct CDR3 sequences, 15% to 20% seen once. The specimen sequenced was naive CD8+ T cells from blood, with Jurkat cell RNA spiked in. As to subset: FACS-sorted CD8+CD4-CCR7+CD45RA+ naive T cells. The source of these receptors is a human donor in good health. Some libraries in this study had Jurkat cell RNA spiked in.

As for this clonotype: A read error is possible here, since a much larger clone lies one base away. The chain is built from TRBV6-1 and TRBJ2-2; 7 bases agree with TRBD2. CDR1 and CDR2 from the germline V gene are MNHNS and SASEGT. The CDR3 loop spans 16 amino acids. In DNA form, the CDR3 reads TGTGTCAGCATCCGACGGAGCGGGGACTACACCGGGGAGCTGTTTTTT. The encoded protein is CVSIRRSGDYTGELFF.

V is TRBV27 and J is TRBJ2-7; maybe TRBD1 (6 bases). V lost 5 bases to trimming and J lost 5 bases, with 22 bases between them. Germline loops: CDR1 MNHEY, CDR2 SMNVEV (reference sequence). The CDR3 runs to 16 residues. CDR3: CASSPLGAPNAHEQYF. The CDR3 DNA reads TGTGCCAGCAGTCCCCTGGGGGCTCCCAATGCCCACGAGCAGTACTTC.

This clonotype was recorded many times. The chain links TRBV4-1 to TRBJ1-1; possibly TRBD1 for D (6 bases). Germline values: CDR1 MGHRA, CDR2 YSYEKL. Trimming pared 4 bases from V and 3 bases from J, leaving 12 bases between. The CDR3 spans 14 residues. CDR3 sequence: CASSPRTGHTEAFF. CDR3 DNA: TGCGCCAGCAGCCCCAGAACAGGGCACACTGAAGCTTTCTTT.

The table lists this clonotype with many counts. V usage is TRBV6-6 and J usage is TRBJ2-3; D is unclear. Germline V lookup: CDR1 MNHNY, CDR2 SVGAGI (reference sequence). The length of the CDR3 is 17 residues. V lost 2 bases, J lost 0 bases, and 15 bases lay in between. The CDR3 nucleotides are TGTGCCAGCAGTTACCTGACGATGGTGGGGAGCACAGATACGCAGTATTTT. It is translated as CASSYLTMVGSTDTQYF.

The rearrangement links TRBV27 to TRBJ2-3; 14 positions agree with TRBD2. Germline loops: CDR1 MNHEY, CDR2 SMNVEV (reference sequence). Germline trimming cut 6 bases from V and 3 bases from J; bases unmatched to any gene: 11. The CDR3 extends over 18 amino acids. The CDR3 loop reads CASRLTSGRAGWTDTQYF. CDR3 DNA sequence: TGTGCCAGCAGGTTGACTAGCGGGAGGGCCGGGTGGACAGATACGCAGTATTTT.

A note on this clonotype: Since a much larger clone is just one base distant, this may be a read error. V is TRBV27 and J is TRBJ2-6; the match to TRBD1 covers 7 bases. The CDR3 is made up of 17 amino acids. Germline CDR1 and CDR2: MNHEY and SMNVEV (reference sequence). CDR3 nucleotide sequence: TGTGCCAGCAGTATAGGGGGCGCCGGTCCTGGGGCCAGCGTCCTGACTTTC. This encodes CASSIGGAGPGASVLTF.

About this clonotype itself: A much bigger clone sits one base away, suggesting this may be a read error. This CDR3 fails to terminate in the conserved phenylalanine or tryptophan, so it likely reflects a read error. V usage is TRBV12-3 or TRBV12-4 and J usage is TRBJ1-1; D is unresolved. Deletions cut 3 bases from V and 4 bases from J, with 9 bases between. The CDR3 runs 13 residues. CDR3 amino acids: CASSFDPGTEAFL. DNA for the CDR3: TGTGCCAGCAGTTTTGACCCGGGCACTGAAGCTTTCCTT.

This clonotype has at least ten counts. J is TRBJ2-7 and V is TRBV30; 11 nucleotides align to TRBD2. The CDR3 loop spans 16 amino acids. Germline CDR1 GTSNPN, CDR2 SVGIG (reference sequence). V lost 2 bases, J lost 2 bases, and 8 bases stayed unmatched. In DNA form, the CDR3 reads TGTGCCTGGAGTACATACTTTAGCGGGAGGGCCTACGAGCAGTACTTC. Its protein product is CAWSTYFSGRAYEQYF.

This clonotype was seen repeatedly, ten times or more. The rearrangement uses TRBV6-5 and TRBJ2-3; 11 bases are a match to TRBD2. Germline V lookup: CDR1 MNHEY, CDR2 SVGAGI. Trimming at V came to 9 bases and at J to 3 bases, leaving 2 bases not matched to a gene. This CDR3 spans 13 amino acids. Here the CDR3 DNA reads TGTGCCAGTGGGACTAGCGGTACAGATACGCAGTATTTT. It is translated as CASGTSGTDTQYF.

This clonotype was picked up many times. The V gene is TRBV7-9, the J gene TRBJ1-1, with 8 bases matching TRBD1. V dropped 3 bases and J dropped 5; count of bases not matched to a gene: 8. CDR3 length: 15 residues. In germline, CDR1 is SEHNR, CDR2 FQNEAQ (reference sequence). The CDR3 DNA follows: TGTGCCAGCAGCTTGTGGACGACAGGGGAAACTGAAGCTTTCTTT. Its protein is CASSLWTTGETEAFF.

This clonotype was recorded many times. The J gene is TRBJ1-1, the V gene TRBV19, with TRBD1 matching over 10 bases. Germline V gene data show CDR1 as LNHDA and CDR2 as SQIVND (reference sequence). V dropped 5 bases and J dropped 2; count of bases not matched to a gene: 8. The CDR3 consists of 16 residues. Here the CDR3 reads CASSAPGQGLNTEAFF. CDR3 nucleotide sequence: TGTGCCAGTAGTGCCCCGGGACAGGGGTTAAACACTGAAGCTTTCTTT.

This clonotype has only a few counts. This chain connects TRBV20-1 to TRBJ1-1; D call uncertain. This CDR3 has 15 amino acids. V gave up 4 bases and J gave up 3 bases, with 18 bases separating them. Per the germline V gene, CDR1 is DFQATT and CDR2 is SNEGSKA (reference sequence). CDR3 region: CSAINPRVLYTEAFF. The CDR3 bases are TGCAGTGCTATTAACCCTCGAGTCTTGTACACTGAAGCTTTCTTT.

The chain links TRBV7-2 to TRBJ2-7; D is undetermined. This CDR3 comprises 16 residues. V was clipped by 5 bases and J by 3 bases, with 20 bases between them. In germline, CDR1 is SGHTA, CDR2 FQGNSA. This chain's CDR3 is CASSDGLGIGYYEQYF. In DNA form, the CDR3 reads TGTGCCAGCAGCGATGGTCTGGGGATAGGCTACTACGAGCAGTACTTC.

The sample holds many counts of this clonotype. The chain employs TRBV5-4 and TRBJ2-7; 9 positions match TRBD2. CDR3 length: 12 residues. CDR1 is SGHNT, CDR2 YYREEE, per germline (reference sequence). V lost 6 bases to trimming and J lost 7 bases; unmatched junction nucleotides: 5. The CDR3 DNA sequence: TGTGCCAGCACCGGCGGGAGGGGGGAGCAGTACTTC. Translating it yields CASTGGRGEQYF.

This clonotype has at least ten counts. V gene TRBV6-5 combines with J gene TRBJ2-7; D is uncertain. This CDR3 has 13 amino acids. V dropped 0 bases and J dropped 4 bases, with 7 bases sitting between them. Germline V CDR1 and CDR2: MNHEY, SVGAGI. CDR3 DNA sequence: TGTGCCAGCAGTTACTCGAGGAATTACGAGCAGTACTTC. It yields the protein CASSYSRNYEQYF.

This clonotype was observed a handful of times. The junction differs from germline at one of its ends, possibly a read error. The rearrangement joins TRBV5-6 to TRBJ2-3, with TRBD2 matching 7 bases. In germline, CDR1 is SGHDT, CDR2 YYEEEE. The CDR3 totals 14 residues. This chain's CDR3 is CASSLEGAGDAQYF. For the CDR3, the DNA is TGTGCCAGCAGCTTGGAAGGGGCGGGAGATGCGCAGTATTTT.

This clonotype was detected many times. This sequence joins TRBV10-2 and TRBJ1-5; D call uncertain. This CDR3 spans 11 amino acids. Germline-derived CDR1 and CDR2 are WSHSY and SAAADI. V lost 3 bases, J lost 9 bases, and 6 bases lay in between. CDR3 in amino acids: CASSDVGPQHF. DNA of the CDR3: TGCGCCAGCAGTGATGTAGGGCCCCAGCATTTT.

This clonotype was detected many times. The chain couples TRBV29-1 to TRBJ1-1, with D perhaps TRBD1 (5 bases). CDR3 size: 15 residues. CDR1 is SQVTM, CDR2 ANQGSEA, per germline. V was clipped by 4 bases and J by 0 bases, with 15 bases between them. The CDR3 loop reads CSVAPLTGMNTEAFF. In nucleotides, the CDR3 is TGCAGCGTTGCCCCCCTAACAGGAATGAACACTGAAGCTTTCTTT.

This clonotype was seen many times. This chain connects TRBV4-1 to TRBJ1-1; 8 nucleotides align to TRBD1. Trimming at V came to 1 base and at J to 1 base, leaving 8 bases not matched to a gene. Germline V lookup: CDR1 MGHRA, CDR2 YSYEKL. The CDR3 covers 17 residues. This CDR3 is CASSQGAGGQANTEAFF. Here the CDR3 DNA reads TGCGCCAGCAGCCAAGGTGCAGGGGGCCAGGCGAACACTGAAGCTTTCTTT.

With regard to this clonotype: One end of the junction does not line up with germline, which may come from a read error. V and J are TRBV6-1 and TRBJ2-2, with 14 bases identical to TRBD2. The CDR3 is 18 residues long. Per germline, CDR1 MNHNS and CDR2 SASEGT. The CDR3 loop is CASGVKGLAGVGTGGLFF. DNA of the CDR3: TGTGCCAGCGGCGTAAAGGGACTAGCGGGAGTAGGTACCGGGGGGCTGTTTTTT.

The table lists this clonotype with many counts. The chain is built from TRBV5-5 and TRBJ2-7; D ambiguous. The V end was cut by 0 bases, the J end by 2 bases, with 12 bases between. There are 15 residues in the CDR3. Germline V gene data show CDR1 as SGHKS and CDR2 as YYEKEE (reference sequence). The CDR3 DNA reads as TGTGCCAGCAGCTTGGCATGGCCCCCCGCCTACGAGCAGTACTTC. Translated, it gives CASSLAWPPAYEQYF.

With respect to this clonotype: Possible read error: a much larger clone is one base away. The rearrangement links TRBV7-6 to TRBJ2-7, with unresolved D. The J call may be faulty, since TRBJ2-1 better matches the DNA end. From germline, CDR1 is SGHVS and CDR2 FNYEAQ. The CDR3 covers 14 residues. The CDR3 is CASSLKTSSYEQFF. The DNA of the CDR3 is TGTGCCAGCAGCTTAAAAACCAGCTCCTACGAGCAGTTCTTC.

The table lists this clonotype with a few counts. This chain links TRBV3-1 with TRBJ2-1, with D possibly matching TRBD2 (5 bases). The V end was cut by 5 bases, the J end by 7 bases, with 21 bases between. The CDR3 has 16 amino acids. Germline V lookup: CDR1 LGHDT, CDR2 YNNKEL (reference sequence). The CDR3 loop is CASSVLWQRSGNEQFF. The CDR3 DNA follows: TGTGCCAGCAGCGTCCTTTGGCAGCGGTCGGGGAATGAGCAGTTCTTC.

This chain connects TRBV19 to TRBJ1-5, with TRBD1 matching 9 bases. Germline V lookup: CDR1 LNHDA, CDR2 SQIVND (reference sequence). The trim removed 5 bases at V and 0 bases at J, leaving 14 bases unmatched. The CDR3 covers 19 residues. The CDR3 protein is CASSSNRDRVQISNQPQHF. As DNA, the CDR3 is TGTGCCAGTAGTTCAAACCGGGACAGGGTCCAGATTAGCAATCAGCCCCAGCATTTT.

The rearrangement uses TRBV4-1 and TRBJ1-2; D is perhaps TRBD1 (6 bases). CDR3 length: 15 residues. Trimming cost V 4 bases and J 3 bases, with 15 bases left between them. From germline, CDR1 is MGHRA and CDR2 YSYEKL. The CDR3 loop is CASSPKGGADYGYTF. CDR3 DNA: TGCGCCAGCAGCCCCAAAGGGGGGGCTGACTATGGCTACACCTTC.